The source of this T cell receptor beta chain is a study of CXCR3-negative and CXCR3-positive naive CD8 T cells. Carrying UMI labels, the TRB cDNA libraries were prepared through 5' RACE. TCRdb re-called the 5' RACE reads and catalogs CDR3 proteins one per entry, DNA excluded. Recorded for this sample: some 140,000 distinct CDR3 sequences. Study observations and caveats: Similar TRBV-TRBJ usage was seen in naive cells (both CXCR3-negative and CXCR3-positive), but memory cells differed. Sequencing showed both naive subsets with comparably high diversity, and memory CD8+ cells much lower. Naive subsets showed comparable surface CD5, and TCR interaction strength was also inferred from TRB CDR3 physicochemistry. The study found more hydrophobic TRB CDR3s in CXCR3-positive naive cells than in CXCR3-negative naive cells.

A note on this clonotype: What it binds is unknown.

The specimen sequenced was naive CXCR3+ CD8+ T cells from blood. Subset defined: CD45RO-CCR7+CD27+CD95- naive CD8+ T cells expressing CXCR3 (TNR3+). The sequence came from a human donor in good health. Some clones in this sample may be carry-over from other donors' samples.

The CDR3 loop is CATALRLAGGYGEQFF. This sequence joins TRBV28 and TRBJ2-1; TCRdb names TRBD2, which stays unverified in the absence of DNA. CDR3 length equals 16 residues. CDR1 and CDR2 (germline): MDHEN, SYDVKM.